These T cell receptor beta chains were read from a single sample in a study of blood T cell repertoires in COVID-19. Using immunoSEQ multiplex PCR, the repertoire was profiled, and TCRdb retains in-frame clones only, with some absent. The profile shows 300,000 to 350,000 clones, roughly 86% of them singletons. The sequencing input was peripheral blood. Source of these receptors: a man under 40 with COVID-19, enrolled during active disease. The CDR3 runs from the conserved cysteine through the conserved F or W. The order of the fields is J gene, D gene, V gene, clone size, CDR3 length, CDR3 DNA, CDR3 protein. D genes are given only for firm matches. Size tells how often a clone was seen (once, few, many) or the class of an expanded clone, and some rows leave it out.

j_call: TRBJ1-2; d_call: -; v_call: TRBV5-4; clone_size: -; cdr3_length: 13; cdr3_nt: TGTGCCAGCAGCTTGACGGAGGTCTATGGCTACACCTTC; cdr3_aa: CASSLTEVYGYTF
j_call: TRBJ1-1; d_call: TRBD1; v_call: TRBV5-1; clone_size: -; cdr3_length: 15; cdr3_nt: TGCGCCAGCAGCTTGGTGGGGACAGGGAACACTGAAGCTTTCTTT; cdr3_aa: CASSLVGTGNTEAFF
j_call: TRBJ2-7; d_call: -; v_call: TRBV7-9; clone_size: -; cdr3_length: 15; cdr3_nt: TGTGCCAGCAGCTCTCCACTAGCTGCGACCTACGAGCAGTACTTC; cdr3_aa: CASSSPLAATYEQYF
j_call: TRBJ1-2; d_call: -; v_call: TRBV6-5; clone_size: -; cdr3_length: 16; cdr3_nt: TGTGCCAGCAGTTTGGGGGGGACGGTTGCTAACTATGGCTACACCTTC; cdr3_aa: CASSLGGTVANYGYTF
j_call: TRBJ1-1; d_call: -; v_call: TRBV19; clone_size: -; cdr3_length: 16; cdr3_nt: TGTGCCAGTAGCCCGGGGGGGGGAGCCGGGAACACTGAAGCTTTCTTT; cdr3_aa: CASSPGGGAGNTEAFF
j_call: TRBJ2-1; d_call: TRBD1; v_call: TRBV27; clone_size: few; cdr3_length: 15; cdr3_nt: TGTGCCAGCACCCTCGGGACAGGGGCCTTAAATGAGCAGTTCTTC; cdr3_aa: CASTLGTGALNEQFF
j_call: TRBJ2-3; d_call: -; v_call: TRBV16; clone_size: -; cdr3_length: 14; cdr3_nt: TGTGCCAGCACCTTGAGGTTTTCGACAGATACGCAGTATTTT; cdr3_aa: CASTLRFSTDTQYF
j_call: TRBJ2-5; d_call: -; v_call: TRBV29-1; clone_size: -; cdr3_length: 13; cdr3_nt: TGCAGCGTTGAAGGTCGGTTGGTGGAGACCCAGTACTTC; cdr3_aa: CSVEGRLVETQYF
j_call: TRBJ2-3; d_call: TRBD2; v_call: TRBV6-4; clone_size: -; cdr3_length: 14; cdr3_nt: TGTGCTAGCAGTGAGACTAGCGGCACAGATACGCAGTATTTT; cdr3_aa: CASSETSGTDTQYF
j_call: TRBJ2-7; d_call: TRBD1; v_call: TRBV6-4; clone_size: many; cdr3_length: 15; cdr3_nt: TGTGCCAGCAGTGAAGAGGCAGGGGGATCCTACGAGCAGTACTTC; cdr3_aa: CASSEEAGGSYEQYF
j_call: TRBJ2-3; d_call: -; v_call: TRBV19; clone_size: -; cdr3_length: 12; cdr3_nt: TGTGCCAGCTCCGACAGCTCAGATACGCAGTATTTT; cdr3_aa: CASSDSSDTQYF
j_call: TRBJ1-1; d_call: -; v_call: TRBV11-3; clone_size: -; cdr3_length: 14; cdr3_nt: TGTGCCAGCAGCTTAGGCAGGGGTAACACTGAAGCTTTCTTT; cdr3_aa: CASSLGRGNTEAFF
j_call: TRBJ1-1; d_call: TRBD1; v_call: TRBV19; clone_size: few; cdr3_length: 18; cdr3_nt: TGTGCCAGTAGTATCCCAACCGGGACAGGGGGCGCCCCGGGTGCCGCTTTCTTT; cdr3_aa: CASSIPTGTGGAPGAAFF
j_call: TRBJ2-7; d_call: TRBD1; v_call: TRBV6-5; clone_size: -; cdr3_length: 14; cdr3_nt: TGTGCCAGCAGTAAAACAGGGGGCGTCTACGAGCAGTACTTC; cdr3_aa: CASSKTGGVYEQYF
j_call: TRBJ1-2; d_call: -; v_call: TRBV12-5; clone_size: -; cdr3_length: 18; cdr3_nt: TGTGCTAGTGGTTTGGCCCTGACGATGGGGGCAACTAACTATGGCTACACCTTC; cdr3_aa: CASGLALTMGATNYGYTF
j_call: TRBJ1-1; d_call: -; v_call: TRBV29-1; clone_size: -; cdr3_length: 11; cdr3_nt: TGCAGCGTTGACAAGGGGGATGAAGCTTTCTTT; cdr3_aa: CSVDKGDEAFF
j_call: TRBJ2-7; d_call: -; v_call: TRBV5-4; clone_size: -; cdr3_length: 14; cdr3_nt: TGTGCCAGCAGCATTTCTAGCGCCTCCTACGAGCAGTACTTC; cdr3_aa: CASSISSASYEQYF
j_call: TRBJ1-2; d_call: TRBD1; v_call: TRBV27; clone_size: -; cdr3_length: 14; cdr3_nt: TGTGCCAGCAGTTCCGACAGGGGAGTTGGTGGCTACACCTTC; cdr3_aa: CASSSDRGVGGYTF
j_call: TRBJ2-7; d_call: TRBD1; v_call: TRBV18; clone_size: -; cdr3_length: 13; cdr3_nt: TGTGCCAGCTCACTCCCCGGACAGGGGGAGCAGTACTTC; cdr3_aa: CASSLPGQGEQYF
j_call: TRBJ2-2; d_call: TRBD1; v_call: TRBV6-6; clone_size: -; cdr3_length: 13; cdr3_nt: TGTGCCAGCATCAATCGCGGGACAGGGTCGCTGTTTTTT; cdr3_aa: CASINRGTGSLFF
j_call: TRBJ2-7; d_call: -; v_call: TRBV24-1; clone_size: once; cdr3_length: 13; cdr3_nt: TGTGCCACCAGTAAGGGGGATCGAAGCGAGCAGTACTTC; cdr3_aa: CATSKGDRSEQYF
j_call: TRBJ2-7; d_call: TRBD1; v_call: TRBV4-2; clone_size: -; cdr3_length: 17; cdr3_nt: TGTGCCAGCAGCCAAGAGCGGGGTGGACAGGGGGCCTACGAGCAGTACTTC; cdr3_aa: CASSQERGGQGAYEQYF
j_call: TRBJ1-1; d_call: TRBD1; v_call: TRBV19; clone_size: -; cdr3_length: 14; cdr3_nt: TGTGCCAGTAGTCCGGACAGGAGGGTAACTGAAGCTTTCTTT; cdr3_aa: CASSPDRRVTEAFF
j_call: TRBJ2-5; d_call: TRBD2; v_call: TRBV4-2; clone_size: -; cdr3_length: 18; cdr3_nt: TGTGCCAGCAGCCAAGGTCGGGGAACTAGCGGTCACCAAGAGACCCAGTACTTC; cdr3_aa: CASSQGRGTSGHQETQYF
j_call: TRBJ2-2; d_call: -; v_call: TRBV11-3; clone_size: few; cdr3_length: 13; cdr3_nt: TGTGCCAGCAGCTCACCTCGCGACGGGGAGCTGTTTTTT; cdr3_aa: CASSSPRDGELFF
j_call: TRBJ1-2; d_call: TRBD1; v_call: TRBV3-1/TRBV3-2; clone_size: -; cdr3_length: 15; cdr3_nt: TGTGCCAGCAGCCGGGGGACAGAGGAAGACTATGGCTACACCTTC; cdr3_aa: CASSRGTEEDYGYTF